The present entry profiles one T cell receptor beta chain with its context. This clonotype has just a few counts. The antigen this receptor binds is unknown. No much larger clone is present one base from it, and per-base qualities are unavailable. Deletion took 3 bases off V and 1 base off J, with a span of 11 bases between the germline ends. The germline V gene yields SGDLS for CDR1 and YYNGEE for CDR2. Its CDR3 holds 15 amino acids, cysteine through phenylalanine. Only the CDR3 DNA is retained, 45 bases long and in frame from the first base. The record originates from a study of early T cells in non-severe SARS-CoV-2 infection (dated by TCRdb to the early 2020s). The study in broad terms: Because TCR sequencing relied on bulk RNA taken from unsorted whole blood, pairing of alpha and beta chains was not possible. General findings and caveats noted by the study authors: VDJdb matching was skewed toward anti-spike CD8 responses and likely underestimated virus-specific expansions, missing private and CD4 specificities.

This was a case-control study nested in a cohort of healthcare workers in London, UK, who had nasopharyngeal swab PCR tests and blood samples taken every week. Between 23 and 31 March 2020, the week of the UK lockdown, healthcare workers were enrolled and then followed up weekly for as long as 16 weeks. Library creation used 5' RACE. TCRdb shows the sequencer as NextSeq 500. To correct for sequencing error and PCR bias, the TCR library protocol tagged individual cDNA molecules with unique molecular identifiers. TCR alpha and beta chains were both sequenced, and the abundances of alpha and beta sequences in each sample were closely correlated with each other. The source study handled its data this way. Decombinator V4 was used to annotate TCR sequences for V gene, J gene and CDR3. TCRs were defined as expanded if a significant change between any two time points was detected under a Poisson model with p below 0.0001. TCR abundances were normalised to the total number of TCRs sequenced per sample and expressed as counts per million. TRAV1-2 paired with TRAJ12, TRAJ20 or TRAJ33 defined MAIT TCRs, while TRAV10 paired with TRAJ18 defined iNKT TCRs. VDJdb, accessed 1 November 2021, was searched for CMV, EBV and SARS-CoV-2 annotated TCRs, excluding TCRs annotated for multiple antigens. TCRdb's own reprocessing of the public reads used fastp at Q25 and MiXCR and kept productive beta chains. When rows share a CDR3 protein, they turn into one entry using the most common DNA and genes. These V and J calls are TCRdb output, not the study's own analysis. This sample has approximately 100,000 distinct CDR3 sequences in its table, and roughly 15% of those were observed once. Of the sample, around 5.8% falls within the top ten clones.

Here the chain combines TRBV9 and TRBJ2-1; no D gene is confidently identified. Sample: whole blood. The sequence was obtained from an adult who was a healthcare worker with PCR-confirmed SARS-CoV-2 infection or an uninfected control (not recorded which). For the CDR3, the sequence is CASSGMDRSYNEQFF. In nucleotide form, the sequence is TGTGCCAGCAGCGGGATGGACCGATCCTACAATGAGCAGTTCTTC.